The clone carrying this T cell receptor beta chain appeared many times. Antigen unknown. This sample is drawn from a study of neurological immune-mediated disorders. Broader study findings: None of the CDR3 amino acid sequences found in expanded clones was shared across subjects. This suggests that the TCR-beta repertoires were private in all groups. The most TCR clonal expansion was seen in HTLV-1-associated myelopathy, and the least was seen in multiple sclerosis, which fell below healthy controls.

cDNA was made by 5'RACE with 10-nucleotide random UMIs. TCRdb itself ran the 5' RACE reads through MiXCR, one entry per CDR3 protein. The sample has 30,000 or so distinct CDR3 sequences; 13% are singletons. Time point noted: technical triplicate 2. CD4+ or CD8+ T cells, about 960,000 per library, were used for sorted libraries. Germline CDR1 SGHTA, CDR2 FQGNSA. Trimming pared 0 bases from V and 5 bases from J, leaving 13 bases between. The length of the CDR3 is 15 residues. The chain joins TRBV7-2 to TRBJ2-5, with D unclear. Sequencing was carried out using CD4+ T cells from blood. This receptor was obtained from a female donor with HTLV-1-associated myelopathy (HAM/TSP). CDR3 region: CASSLAWLPGETQYF. For the CDR3, the DNA is TGTGCCAGCAGCTTAGCGTGGCTTCCGGGTGAGACCCAGTACTTC.